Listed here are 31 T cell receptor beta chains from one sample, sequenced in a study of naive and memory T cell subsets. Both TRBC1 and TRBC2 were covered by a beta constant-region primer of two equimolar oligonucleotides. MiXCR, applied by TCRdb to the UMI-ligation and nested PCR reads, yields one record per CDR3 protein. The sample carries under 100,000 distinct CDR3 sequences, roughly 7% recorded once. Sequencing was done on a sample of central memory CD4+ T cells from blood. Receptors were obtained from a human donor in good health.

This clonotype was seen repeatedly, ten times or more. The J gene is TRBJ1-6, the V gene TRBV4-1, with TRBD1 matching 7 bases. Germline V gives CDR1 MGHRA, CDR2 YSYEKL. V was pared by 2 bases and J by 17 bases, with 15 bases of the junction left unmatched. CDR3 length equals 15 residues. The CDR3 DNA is TGCGCCAGCAGCCAACAACATACTCTGACAGGGTTCTTCCACTTT. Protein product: CASSQQHTLTGFFHF.

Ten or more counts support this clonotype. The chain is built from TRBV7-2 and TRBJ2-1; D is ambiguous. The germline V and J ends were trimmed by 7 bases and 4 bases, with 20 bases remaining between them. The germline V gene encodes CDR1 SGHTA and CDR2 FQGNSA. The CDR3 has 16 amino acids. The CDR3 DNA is TGTGCCAGCACCCCTAAGGTGGCGAGCCGGTACAATGAGCAGTTCTTC. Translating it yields CASTPKVASRYNEQFF.

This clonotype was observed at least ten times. CDR3 sequence (DNA): TGTGCCAGCAGCACCACCGGGACAGTCCGCCAAGAGACCCAGTACTTC. It is translated as CASSTTGTVRQETQYF. The chain recombines TRBV5-5 with TRBJ2-5; 7 bases line up with TRBD1. CDR3 size: 16 residues. The J segment lost 1 base and the V segment lost 4 bases, leaving 10 bases of the junction unmatched. From germline, CDR1 is SGHKS and CDR2 YYEKEE (reference sequence).

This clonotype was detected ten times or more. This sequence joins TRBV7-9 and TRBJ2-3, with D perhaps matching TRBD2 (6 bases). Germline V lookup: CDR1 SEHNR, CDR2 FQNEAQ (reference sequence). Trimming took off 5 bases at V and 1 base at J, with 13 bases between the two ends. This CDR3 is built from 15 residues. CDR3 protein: CASSPQRVGTDTQYF. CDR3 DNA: TGTGCCAGCAGCCCGCAGCGGGTCGGCACAGATACGCAGTATTTT.

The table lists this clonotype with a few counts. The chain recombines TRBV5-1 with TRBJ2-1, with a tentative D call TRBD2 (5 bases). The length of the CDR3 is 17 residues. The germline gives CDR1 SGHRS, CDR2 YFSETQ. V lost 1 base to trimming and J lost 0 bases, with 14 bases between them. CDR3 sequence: CASSLLAVGSSYNEQFF. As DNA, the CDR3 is TGCGCCAGCAGCTTGTTGGCCGTGGGGAGCTCCTACAATGAGCAGTTCTTC.

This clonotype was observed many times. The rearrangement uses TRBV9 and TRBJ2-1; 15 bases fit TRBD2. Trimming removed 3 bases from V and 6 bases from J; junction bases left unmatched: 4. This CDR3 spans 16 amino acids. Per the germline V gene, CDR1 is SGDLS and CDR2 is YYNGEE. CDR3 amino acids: CASSARTSGGANEQFF. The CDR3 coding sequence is TGTGCCAGCAGCGCAAGGACTAGCGGGGGGGCCAATGAGCAGTTCTTC.

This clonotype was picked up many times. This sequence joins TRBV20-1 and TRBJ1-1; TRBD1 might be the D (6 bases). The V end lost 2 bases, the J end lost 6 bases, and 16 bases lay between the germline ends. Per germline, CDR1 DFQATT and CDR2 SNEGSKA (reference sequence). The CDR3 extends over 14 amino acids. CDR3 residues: CSARSQRGWSEAFF. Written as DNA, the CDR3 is TGCAGTGCTAGATCCCAAAGGGGGTGGTCTGAAGCTTTCTTT.

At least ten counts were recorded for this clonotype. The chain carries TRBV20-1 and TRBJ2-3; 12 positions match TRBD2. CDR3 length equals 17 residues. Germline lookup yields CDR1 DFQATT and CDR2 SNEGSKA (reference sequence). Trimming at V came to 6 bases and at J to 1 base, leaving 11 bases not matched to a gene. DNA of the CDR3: TGCAGTGCCCTTACTAGCGGGGGGTCCGCAGGCACAGATACGCAGTATTTT. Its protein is CSALTSGGSAGTDTQYF.

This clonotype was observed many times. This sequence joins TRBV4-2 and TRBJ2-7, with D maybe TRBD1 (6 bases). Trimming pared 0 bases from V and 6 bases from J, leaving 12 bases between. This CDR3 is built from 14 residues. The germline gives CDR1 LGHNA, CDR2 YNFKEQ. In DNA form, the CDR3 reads TGTGCCAGCAGCCAAGATGGGGGCCGAGGCGAGCAGTACTTC. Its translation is CASSQDGGRGEQYF.

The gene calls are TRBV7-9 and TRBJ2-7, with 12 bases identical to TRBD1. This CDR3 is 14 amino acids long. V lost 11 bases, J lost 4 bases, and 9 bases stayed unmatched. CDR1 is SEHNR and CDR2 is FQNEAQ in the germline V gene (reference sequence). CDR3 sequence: CAGAGTGGSYEQYF. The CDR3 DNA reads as TGTGCCGGAGCCGGGACAGGGGGCTCGTACGAGCAGTACTTC.

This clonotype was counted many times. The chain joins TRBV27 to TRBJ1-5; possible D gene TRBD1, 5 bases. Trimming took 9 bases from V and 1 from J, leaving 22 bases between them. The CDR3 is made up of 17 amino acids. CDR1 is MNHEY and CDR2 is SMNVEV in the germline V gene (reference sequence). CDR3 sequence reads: CASQTRPRDRSNQPQHF. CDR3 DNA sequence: TGTGCCAGTCAGACCCGCCCCAGGGATAGGAGCAATCAGCCCCAGCATTTT.

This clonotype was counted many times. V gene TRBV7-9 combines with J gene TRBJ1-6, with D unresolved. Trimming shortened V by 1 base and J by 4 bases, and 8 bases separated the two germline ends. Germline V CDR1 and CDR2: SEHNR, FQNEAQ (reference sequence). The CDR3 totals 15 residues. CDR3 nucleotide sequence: TGTGCCAGCAGCTTAGGCCAAGCTTATAATTCACCCCTCCACTTT. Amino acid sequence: CASSLGQAYNSPLHF.

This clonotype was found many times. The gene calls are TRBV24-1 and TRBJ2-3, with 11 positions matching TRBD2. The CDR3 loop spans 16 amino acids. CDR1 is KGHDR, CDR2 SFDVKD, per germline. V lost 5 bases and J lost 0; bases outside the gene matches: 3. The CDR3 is CATSVLAGGSTDTQYF. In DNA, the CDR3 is TGTGCCACCAGTGTCCTAGCGGGAGGAAGCACAGATACGCAGTATTTT.

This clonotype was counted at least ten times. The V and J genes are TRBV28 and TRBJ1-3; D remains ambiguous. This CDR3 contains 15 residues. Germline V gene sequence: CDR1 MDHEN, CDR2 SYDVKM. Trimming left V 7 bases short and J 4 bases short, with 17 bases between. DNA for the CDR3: TGTGCCAGCACCCTGGGAGGGTCTCAAGGAAACACCATATATTTT. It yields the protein CASTLGGSQGNTIYF. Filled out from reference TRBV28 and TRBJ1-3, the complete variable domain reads DVKVTQSSRYLVKRTGEKVFLECVQDMDHENMFWYRQDPGLGLRLIYFSYDVKMKEKGDIPEGYSVSREKKERFSLILESASTNQTSMYLCASTLGGSQGNTIYFGEGSWLTVV.

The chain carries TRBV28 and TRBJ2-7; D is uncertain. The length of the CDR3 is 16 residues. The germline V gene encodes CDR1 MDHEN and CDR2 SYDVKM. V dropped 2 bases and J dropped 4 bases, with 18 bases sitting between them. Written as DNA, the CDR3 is TGTGCCAGCAGTTTAGGACGTGCTGCGAACTTTTACGAGCAGTACTTC. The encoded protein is CASSLGRAANFYEQYF.

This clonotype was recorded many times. This chain's CDR3 is CASSPAGLDTEAFF. The CDR3 DNA follows: TGTGCCAGCTCACCGGCAGGGTTGGACACTGAAGCTTTCTTT. The chain is built from TRBV18 and TRBJ1-1, with a possible D match to TRBD1 (5 bases). CDR3 length: 14 residues. Between the trimmed V and J ends, which lost 3 bases and 3 bases, there was a span of 11 bases. The germline gives CDR1 KGHSH, CDR2 LQKENI.

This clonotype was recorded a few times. CDR3 coding DNA: TGTGCCAGCAGTCCCAATCTAGCGGGGGGGCATTCCCATGAGCAGTTCTTC. It encodes CASSPNLAGGHSHEQFF. V is TRBV12-3 or TRBV12-4 and J is TRBJ2-1; 12 bases are shared with TRBD2. CDR3 length equals 17 residues. V was pared by 5 bases and J by 8 bases, with 13 bases of the junction left unmatched.

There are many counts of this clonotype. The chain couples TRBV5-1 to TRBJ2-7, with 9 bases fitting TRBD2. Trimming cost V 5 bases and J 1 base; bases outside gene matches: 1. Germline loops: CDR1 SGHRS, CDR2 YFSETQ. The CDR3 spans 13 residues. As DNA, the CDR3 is TGCGCCAGCAGGCTAGCGGGATCCTACGAGCAGTACTTC. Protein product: CASRLAGSYEQYF.

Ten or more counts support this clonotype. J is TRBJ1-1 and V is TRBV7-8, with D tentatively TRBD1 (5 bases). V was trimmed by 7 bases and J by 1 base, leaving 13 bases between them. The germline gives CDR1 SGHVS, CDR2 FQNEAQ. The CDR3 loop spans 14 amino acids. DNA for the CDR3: TGTGCCAGCAAAACGGGGACGGGGAACACTGAAGCTTTCTTT. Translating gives CASKTGTGNTEAFF.

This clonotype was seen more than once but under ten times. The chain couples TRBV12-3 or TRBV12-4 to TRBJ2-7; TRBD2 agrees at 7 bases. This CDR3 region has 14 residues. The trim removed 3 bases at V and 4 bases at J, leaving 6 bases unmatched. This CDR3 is CASSFGGEGYEQYF. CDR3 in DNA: TGTGCCAGCAGTTTTGGGGGGGAAGGGTACGAGCAGTACTTC.

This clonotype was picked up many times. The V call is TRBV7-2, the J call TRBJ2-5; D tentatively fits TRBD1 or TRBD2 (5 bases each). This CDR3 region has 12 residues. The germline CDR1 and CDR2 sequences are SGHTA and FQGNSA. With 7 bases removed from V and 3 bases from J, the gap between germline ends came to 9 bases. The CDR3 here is CASTRGKETQYF. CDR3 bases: TGTGCCAGCACGAGGGGTAAAGAGACCCAGTACTTC.

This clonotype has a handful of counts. DNA for the CDR3: TGTGCCAGCAGCTTAGAGGTTAATTCACCCCTCCACTTT. Protein sequence: CASSLEVNSPLHF. The J gene is TRBJ1-6, the V gene TRBV7-8; no clear D. Deletions cut 1 base from V and 6 bases from J, with 4 bases between. In germline, CDR1 is SGHVS, CDR2 FQNEAQ. This CDR3 is 13 amino acids long.

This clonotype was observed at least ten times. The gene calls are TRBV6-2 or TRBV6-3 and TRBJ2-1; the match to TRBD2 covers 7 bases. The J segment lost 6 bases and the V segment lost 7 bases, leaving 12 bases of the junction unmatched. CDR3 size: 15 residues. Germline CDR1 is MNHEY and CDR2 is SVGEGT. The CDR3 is CASTGTGGIPNEQFF. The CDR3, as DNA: TGTGCCAGCACCGGAACGGGGGGTATCCCCAATGAGCAGTTCTTC.

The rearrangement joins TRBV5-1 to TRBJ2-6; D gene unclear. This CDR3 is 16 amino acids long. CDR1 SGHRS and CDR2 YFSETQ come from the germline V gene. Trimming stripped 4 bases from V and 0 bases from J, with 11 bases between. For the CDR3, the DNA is TGCGCCAGCAGCCGAGAAGTACACTCTGGGGCCAACGTCCTGACTTTC. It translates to CASSREVHSGANVLTF.

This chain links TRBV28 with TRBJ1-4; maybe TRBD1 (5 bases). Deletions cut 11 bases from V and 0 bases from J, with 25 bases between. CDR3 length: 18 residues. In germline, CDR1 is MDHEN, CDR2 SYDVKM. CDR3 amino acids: CASGSATRTPATNEKLFF. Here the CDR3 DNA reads TGTGCCTCAGGGTCGGCGACGAGGACCCCTGCAACTAATGAAAAACTGTTTTTT.

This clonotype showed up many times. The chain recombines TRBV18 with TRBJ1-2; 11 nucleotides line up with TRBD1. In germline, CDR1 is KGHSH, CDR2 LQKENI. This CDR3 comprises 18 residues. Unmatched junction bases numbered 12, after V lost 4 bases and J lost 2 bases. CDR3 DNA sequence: TGTGCCAGCTCACGGGCCGGGACAGGGGGACACACCAACTATGGCTACACCTTC. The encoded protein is CASSRAGTGGHTNYGYTF.

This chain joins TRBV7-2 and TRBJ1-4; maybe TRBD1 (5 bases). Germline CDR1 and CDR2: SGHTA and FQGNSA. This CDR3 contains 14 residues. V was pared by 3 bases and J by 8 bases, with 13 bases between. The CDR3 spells CASSFDGGGEKLFF. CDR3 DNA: TGTGCCAGCAGCTTTGACGGGGGAGGGGAAAAACTGTTTTTT.

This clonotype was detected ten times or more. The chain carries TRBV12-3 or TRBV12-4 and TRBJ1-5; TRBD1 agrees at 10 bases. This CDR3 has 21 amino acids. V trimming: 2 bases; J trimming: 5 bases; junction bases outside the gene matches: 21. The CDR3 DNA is TGTGCCAGCAGTTTAACCACCGGTATATTTCGGGACAGGGGACCCTATCAGCCCCAGCATTTT. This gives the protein CASSLTTGIFRDRGPYQPQHF.

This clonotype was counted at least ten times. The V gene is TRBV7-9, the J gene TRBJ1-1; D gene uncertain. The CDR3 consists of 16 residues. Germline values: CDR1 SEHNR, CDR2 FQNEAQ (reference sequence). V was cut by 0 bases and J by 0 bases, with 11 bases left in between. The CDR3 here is CASSLAAGSLNTEAFF. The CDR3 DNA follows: TGTGCCAGCAGCTTAGCGGCGGGCAGCTTGAACACTGAAGCTTTCTTT.

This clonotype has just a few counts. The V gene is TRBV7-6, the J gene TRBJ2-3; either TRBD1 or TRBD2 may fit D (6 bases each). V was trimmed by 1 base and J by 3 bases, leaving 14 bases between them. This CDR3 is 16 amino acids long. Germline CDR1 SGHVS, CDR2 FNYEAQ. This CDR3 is CASSLVNTGTTDTQYF. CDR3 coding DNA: TGTGCCAGCAGCTTAGTTAACACAGGGACTACAGATACGCAGTATTTT.

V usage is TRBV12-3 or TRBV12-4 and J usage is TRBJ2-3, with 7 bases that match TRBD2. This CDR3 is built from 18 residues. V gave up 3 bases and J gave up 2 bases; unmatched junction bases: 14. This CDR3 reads CASSFGGRASPYTDTQYF. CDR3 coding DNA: TGTGCCAGCAGTTTTGGGGGGAGGGCCTCCCCGTACACAGATACGCAGTATTTT.